This passage covers 12 T cell receptor beta chains from one sample sequenced in a study of blood T cell repertoires in COVID-19. The data were produced by immunoSEQ multiplex PCR, yet TCRdb's version contains in-frame clones alone and is incomplete. The table has 200,000 to 250,000 clones, about 88% seen once. The sequencing sample was made of PBMCs or T cells enriched from blood (not recorded which). Every receptor here comes from a woman aged 25-40 years who had recovered from COVID-19.

The V and J genes are TRBV19 and TRBJ1-5; D unresolved. The V end was cut by 7 bases, the J end by 1 base, with 8 bases between. The V gene's germline CDR1 is LNHDA and CDR2 SQIVND (reference sequence). There are 13 residues in the CDR3. The CDR3 loop is CASISTSNQPQHF. In nucleotides, the CDR3 is TGTGCCAGTATCAGTACGAGCAATCAGCCCCAGCATTTT.

The CDR3 region is CASSLGSRAYGYTF. Here the CDR3 DNA reads TGTGCCAGCAGCTTAGGATCCAGGGCCTATGGCTACACCTTC. J is TRBJ1-2 and V is TRBV7-9; the D gene is possibly TRBD1 (5 bases). The CDR3 is 14 amino acids. V lost 1 base to trimming and J lost 4 bases, with 10 bases between them. Germline CDR1 and CDR2: SEHNR and FQNEAQ (reference sequence).

The rearrangement joins TRBV7-2 to TRBJ2-7; possible D gene TRBD2, 6 bases. This CDR3 has 15 amino acids. Trimming pared 5 bases from V and 5 bases from J, leaving 19 bases between. Germline CDR1 reads SGHTA; CDR2 reads FQGNSA. The DNA for the CDR3 is TGTGCCAGCAGCCAACAGACGGGGGTTTCGGACGAGCAGTACTTC. Protein: CASSQQTGVSDEQYF.

CDR3 region: CASSFTDRGQETQYF. The CDR3, as DNA: TGTGCCAGCAGCTTCACGGACCGGGGGCAAGAGACCCAGTACTTC. This chain links TRBV7-9 with TRBJ2-5; D may be TRBD2 (6 bases). The CDR3 runs to 15 residues. V lost 3 bases to trimming and J lost 2 bases, with 13 bases between them. Germline V gene sequence: CDR1 SEHNR, CDR2 FQNEAQ (reference sequence).

The genes are TRBV5-1 and TRBJ2-7, with TRBD1 matching over 7 bases. CDR3 length: 14 amino acids. Trimming removed 0 bases from V and 5 bases from J; junction bases left unmatched: 5. Germline assignment: CDR1 SGHRS and CDR2 YFSETQ. The CDR3 reads CASSLDRGINEQYF. The CDR3 region has the DNA TGCGCCAGCAGCTTGGACAGGGGAATCAACGAGCAGTACTTC.

This chain joins TRBV10-3 and TRBJ2-7; D is ambiguous. In germline, CDR1 is ENHRY, CDR2 SYGVKD. The CDR3 spans 13 residues. The V end was cut by 7 bases, the J end by 6 bases, with 16 bases between. The CDR3 bases are TGTGCCATCACAACGGCTCCCCTAGGCGAGCAGTACTTC. Encoded protein: CAITTAPLGEQYF.

The rearrangement links TRBV20-1 to TRBJ2-7, with D maybe TRBD1 (6 bases). Trimming took off 3 bases at V and 8 bases at J, with 11 bases between the two ends. CDR1 and CDR2 from the germline V gene are DFQATT and SNEGSKA (reference sequence). CDR3 length: 11 residues. CDR3 in DNA: TGCAGTGCTAGGGACCAGGGGAAGCAGTACTTC. Its translation is CSARDQGKQYF.

This chain connects TRBV4-1 to TRBJ1-3, with D possibly matching TRBD1 (5 bases). The germline V gene has CDR1 MGHRA and CDR2 YSYEKL. V was shortened by 1 base and J by 4 bases, with 11 bases between the two germline ends. The CDR3 has 15 amino acids. The CDR3 DNA sequence: TGCGCCAGCAGCCAAGTATGGGGACTGGGAAACACCATATATTTT. It specifies CASSQVWGLGNTIYF.

The chain uses TRBV19 and TRBJ2-1, with 11 bases fitting TRBD1. Germline CDR1 is LNHDA and CDR2 is SQIVND (reference sequence). This CDR3 spans 15 amino acids. V was pared by 5 bases and J by 10 bases, with 10 bases of the junction left unmatched. CDR3 coding DNA: TGTGCCAGTAGTCCCTTCGGACAGGGGGCACAGGAGCAGTTCTTC. Protein: CASSPFGQGAQEQFF.

The chain links TRBV5-6 to TRBJ1-3; 7 positions match TRBD1. Germline V gene data show CDR1 as SGHDT and CDR2 as YYEEEE. With V trimmed by 0 bases and J by 0 bases, 3 bases remained unmatched. There are 16 residues in the CDR3. The CDR3 DNA sequence: TGTGCCAGCAGCTTGGTGGGACAGAACTCTGGAAACACCATATATTTT. Amino acids: CASSLVGQNSGNTIYF.

This clone was seen a handful of times. The DNA for the CDR3 is TGTGCCAGCAGCTTTGGAGGGTTAAGCAATCAGCCCCAGCATTTT. This translates into CASSFGGLSNQPQHF. The rearrangement links TRBV5-6 to TRBJ1-5; D remains ambiguous. The V end lost 2 bases, the J end lost 1 base, and 10 bases lay between the germline ends. Germline V gene data show CDR1 as SGHDT and CDR2 as YYEEEE. This CDR3 region has 15 residues.

This clone is a singleton in its sample. The genes are TRBV19 and TRBJ1-2, with 7 bases lining up with TRBD1. The CDR3 extends over 16 amino acids. The V gene end was trimmed by 4 bases and the J gene end by 1 base; junction bases not matched to a gene: 9. Germline CDR1 LNHDA, CDR2 SQIVND (reference sequence). The CDR3 loop is CASSKRQGVFNYGYTF. The CDR3 bases are TGTGCCAGTAGTAAACGACAGGGTGTGTTTAACTATGGCTACACCTTC. Full variable domain (missing parts from reference TRBV19 and TRBJ1-2): DGGITQSPKYLFRKEGQNVTLSCEQNLNHDAMYWYRQDPGQGLRLIYYSQIVNDFQKGDIAEGYSVSREKKESFPLTVTSAQKNPTAFYLCASSKRQGVFNYGYTFGSGTRLTVV.